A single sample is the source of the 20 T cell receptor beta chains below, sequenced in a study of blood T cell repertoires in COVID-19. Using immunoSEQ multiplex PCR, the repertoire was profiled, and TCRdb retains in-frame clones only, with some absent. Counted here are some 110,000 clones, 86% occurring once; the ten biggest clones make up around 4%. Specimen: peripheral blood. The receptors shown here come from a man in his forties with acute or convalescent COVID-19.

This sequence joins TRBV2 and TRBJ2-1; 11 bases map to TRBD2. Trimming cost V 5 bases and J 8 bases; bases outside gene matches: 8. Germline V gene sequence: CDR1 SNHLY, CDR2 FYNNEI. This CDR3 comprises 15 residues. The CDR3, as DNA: TGTGCCAGCAGTCCCTTAGCGGGGGGGCAAGATGAGCAGTTCTTC. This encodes CASSPLAGGQDEQFF. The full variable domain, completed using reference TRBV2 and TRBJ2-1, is EPEVTQTPSHQVTQMGQEVILRCVPISNHLYFYWYRQILGQKVEFLVSFYNNEISEKSEIFDDQFSVERPDGSNFTLKIRSTKLEDSAMYFCASSPLAGGQDEQFFGPGTRLTVL.

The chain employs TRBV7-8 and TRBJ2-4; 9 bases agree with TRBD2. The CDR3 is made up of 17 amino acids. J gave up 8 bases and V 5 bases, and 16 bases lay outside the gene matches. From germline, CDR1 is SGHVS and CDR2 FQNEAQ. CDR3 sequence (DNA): TGTGCCAGCAGCCCTGGGGCTAGCGGGATGAGGGGCGACATTCAGTACTTC. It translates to CASSPGASGMRGDIQYF.

CDR3 DNA: TGTGCCAGCAGCTTATCGGGGGGCGGGGAGCAGTACTTC. This sequence encodes CASSLSGGGEQYF. This chain joins TRBV7-2 and TRBJ2-7, with D possibly being TRBD2 (7 bases). Trimming took off 2 bases at V and 7 bases at J, with 12 bases between the two ends. The CDR3 is 13 residues long. Per the germline V gene, CDR1 is SGHTA and CDR2 is FQGNSA.

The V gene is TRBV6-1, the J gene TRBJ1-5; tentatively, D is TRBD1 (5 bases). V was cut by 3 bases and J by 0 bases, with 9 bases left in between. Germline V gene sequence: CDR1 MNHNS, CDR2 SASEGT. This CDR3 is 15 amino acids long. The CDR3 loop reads CASSENRNSNQPQHF. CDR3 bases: TGTGCCAGCAGTGAGAACAGGAATAGCAATCAGCCCCAGCATTTT.

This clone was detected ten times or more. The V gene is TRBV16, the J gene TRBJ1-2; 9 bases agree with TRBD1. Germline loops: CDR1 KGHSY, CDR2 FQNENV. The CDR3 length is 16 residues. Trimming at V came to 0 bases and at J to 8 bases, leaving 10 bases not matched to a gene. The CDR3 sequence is CASSQSSAGTGNGYTF. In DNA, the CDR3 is TGTGCCAGCAGCCAATCGTCCGCCGGGACAGGGAACGGCTACACCTTC.

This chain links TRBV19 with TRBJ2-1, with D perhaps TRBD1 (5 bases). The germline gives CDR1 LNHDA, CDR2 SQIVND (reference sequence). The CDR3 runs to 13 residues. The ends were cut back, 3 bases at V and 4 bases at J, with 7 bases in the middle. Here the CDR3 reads CASSIKGYNEQFF. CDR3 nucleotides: TGTGCCAGTAGTATTAAGGGGTACAATGAGCAGTTCTTC. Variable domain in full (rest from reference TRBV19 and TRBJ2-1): DGGITQSPKYLFRKEGQNVTLSCEQNLNHDAMYWYRQDPGQGLRLIYYSQIVNDFQKGDIAEGYSVSREKKESFPLTVTSAQKNPTAFYLCASSIKGYNEQFFGPGTRLTVL.

CDR3 DNA sequence: TGTGCCAGCAGACCGACAGGGAGCGGCTACACCTTC. Protein sequence: CASRPTGSGYTF. The gene calls are TRBV27 and TRBJ1-2; 7 positions match TRBD1. There are 12 residues in the CDR3. The V gene end was trimmed by 6 bases and the J gene end by 8 bases; junction bases not matched to a gene: 6. Germline loops: CDR1 MNHEY, CDR2 SMNVEV (reference sequence).

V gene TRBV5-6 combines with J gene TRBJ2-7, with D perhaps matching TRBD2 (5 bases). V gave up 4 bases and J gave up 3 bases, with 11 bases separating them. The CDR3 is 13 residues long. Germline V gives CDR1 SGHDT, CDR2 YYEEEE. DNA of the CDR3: TGTGCCAGCAGCGCAGTACTAGACTACGAGCAGTACTTC. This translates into CASSAVLDYEQYF.

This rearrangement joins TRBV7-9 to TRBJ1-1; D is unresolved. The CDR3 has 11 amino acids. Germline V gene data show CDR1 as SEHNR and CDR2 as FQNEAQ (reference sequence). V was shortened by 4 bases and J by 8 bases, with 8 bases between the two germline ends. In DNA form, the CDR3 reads TGTGCCAGCAGCTCAACAACCGAAGCTTTCTTT. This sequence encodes CASSSTTEAFF. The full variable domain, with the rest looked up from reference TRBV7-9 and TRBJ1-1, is DTGVSQNPRHKITKRGQNVTFRCDPISEHNRLYWYRQTLGQGPEFLTYFQNEAQLEKSRLLSDRFSAERPKGSFSTLEIQRTEQGDSAMYLCASSSTTEAFFGQGTRLTVV.

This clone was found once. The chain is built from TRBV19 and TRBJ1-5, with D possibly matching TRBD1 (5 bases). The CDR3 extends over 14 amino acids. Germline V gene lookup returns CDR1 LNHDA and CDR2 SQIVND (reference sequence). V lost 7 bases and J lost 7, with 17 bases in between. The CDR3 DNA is TGTGCCAGTACTCTCGTCCAGGGCAGACAGCCCCAGCATTTT. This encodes CASTLVQGRQPQHF.

CDR3 in amino acids: CASSLWTGTGRIGQETQYF. DNA of the CDR3: TGTGCCAGCAGCTTGTGGACCGGGACAGGGAGAATCGGACAAGAGACCCAGTACTTC. This chain joins TRBV5-8 and TRBJ2-5, with TRBD1 matching over 9 bases. Germline CDR1 and CDR2: SGHTS and YDEGEE. The CDR3 sequence is 19 residues long. V was pared by 1 base and J by 2 bases, with 15 bases of the junction left unmatched.

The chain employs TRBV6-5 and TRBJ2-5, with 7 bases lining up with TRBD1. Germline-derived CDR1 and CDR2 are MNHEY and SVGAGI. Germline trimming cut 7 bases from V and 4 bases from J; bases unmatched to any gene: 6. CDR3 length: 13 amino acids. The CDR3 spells CASTPAGGETQYF. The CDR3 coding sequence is TGTGCCAGCACCCCGGCAGGGGGAGAGACCCAGTACTTC.

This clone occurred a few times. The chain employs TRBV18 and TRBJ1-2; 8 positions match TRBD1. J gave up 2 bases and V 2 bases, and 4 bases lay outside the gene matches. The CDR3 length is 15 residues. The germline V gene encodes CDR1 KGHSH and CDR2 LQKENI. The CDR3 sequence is CASSPIRDRNYGYTF. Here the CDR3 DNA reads TGTGCCAGCTCACCAATAAGGGACAGGAACTATGGCTACACCTTC.

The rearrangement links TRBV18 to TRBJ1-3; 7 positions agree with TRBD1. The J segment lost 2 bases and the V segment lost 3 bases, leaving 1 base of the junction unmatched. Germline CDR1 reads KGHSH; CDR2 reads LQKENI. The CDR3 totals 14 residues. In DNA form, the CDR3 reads TGTGCCAGCTCACCCGACAGGGCTGGAAACACCATATATTTT. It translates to CASSPDRAGNTIYF. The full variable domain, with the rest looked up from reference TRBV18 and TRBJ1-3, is NAGVMQNPRHLVRRRGQEARLRCSPMKGHSHVYWYRQLPEEGLKFMVYLQKENIIDESGMPKERFSAEFPKEGPSILRIQQVVRGDSAAYFCASSPDRAGNTIYFGEGSWLTVV.

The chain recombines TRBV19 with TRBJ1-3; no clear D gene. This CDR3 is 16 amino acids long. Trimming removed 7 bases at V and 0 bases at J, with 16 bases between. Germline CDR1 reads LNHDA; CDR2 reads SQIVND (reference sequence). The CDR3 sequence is CASTMLSGPSGNTIYF. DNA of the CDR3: TGTGCCAGTACAATGCTTTCTGGCCCCTCTGGAAACACCATATATTTT.

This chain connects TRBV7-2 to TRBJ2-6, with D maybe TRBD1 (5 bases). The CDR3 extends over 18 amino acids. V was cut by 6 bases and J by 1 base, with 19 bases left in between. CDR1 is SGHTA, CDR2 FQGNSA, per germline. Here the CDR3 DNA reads TGTGCCAGCAGTCATAACAGGCAGGGAAGTTCTGGGGCCAACGTCCTGACTTTC. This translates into CASSHNRQGSSGANVLTF.

The CDR3 nucleotides are TGTGCCACCAGCACCTCACGGGGTTTCGGGGAGCTGTTTTTT. Encoded protein: CATSTSRGFGELFF. The chain uses TRBV24-1 and TRBJ2-2, with D possibly TRBD2 on 5 matching bases. V lost 7 bases and J lost 7, with 15 bases in between. The CDR3 has 14 residues. CDR1 is KGHDR, CDR2 SFDVKD, per germline.

The CDR3 loop is CASSLPGQHEKLFF. As DNA, the CDR3 is TGTGCCAGCAGCCTGCCGGGACAGCATGAAAAACTGTTTTTT. The J gene is TRBJ1-4, the V gene TRBV3-1 (or the pseudogene TRBV3-2); 7 positions match TRBD1. This CDR3 region has 14 residues. Germline V CDR1 and CDR2: LGHDT, YNNKEL (reference sequence). J was trimmed by 6 bases and V by 4 bases; bases with no gene match: 5.

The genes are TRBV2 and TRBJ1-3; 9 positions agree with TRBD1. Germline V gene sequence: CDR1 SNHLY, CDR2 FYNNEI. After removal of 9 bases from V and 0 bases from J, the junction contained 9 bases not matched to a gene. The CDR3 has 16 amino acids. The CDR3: CASHPGQGSSGNTIYF. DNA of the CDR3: TGTGCCAGTCACCCGGGACAGGGCTCCTCTGGAAACACCATATATTTT. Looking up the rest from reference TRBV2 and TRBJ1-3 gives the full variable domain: EPEVTQTPSHQVTQMGQEVILRCVPISNHLYFYWYRQILGQKVEFLVSFYNNEISEKSEIFDDQFSVERPDGSNFTLKIRSTKLEDSAMYFCASHPGQGSSGNTIYFGEGSWLTVV.

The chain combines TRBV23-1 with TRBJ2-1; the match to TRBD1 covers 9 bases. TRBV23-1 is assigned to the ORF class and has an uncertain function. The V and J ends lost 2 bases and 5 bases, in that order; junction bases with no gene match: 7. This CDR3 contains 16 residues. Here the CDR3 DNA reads TGCGCCAGCAGTCAAAGGGACAGGGTGGTAGACAATGAGCAGTTCTTC. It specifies CASSQRDRVVDNEQFF.